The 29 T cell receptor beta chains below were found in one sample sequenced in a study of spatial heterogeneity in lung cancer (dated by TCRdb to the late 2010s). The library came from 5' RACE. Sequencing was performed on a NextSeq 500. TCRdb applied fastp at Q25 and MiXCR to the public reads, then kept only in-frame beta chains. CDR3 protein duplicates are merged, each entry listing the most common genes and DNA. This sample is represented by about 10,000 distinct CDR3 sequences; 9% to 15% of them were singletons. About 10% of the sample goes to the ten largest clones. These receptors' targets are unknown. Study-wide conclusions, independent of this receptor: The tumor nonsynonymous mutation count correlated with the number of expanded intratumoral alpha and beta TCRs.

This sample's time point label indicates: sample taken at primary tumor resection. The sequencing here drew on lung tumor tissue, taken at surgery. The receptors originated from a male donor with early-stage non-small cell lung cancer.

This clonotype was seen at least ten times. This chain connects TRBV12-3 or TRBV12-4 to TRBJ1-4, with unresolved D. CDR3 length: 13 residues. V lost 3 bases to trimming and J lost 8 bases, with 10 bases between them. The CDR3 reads CASSFGRREKLFF. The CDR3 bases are TGTGCCAGCAGTTTCGGTCGCCGGGAAAAACTGTTTTTT.

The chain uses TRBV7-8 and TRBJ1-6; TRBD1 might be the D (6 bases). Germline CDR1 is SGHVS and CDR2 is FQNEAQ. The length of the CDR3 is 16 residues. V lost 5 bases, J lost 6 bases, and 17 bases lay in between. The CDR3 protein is CASSDYTGSPNSPLHF. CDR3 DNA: TGTGCCAGCAGCGACTATACAGGGTCTCCTAATTCACCCCTCCACTTT.

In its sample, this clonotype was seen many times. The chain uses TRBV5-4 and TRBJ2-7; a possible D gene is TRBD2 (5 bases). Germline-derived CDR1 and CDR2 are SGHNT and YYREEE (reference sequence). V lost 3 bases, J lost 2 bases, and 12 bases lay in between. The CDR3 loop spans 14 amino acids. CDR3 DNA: TGTGCCAGCAGCTCTGCGGCCGGGACCTACGAGCAGTACTTC. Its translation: CASSSAAGTYEQYF.

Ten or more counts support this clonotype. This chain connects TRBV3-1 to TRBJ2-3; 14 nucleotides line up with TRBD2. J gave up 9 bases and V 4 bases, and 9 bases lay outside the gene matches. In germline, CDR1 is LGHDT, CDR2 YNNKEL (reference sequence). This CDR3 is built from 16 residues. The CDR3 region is CASSPRLAGGVLTQYF. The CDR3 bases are TGTGCCAGCAGCCCAAGACTAGCGGGAGGGGTGTTGACGCAGTATTTT.

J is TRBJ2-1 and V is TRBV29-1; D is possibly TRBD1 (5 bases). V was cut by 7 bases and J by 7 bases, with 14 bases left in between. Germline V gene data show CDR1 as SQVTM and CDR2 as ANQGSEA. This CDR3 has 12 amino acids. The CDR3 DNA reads TGCAGCGCCCTAGGGGTGCCTAATGAGCAGTTCTTC. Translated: CSALGVPNEQFF.

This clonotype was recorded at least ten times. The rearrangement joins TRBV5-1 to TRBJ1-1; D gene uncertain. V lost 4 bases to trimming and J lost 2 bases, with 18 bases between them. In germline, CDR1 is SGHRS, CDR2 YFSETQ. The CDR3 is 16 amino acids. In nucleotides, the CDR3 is TGCGCCAGCAGCCCAACGGTAACAGTCAGAAACACTGAAGCTTTCTTT. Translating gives CASSPTVTVRNTEAFF.

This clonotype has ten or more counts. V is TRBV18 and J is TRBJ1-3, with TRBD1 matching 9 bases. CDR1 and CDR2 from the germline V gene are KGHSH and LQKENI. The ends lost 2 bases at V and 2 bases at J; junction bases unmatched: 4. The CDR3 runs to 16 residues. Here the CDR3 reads CASSPAGQGTGNTIYF. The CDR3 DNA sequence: TGTGCCAGCTCACCAGCCGGACAGGGGACTGGAAACACCATATATTTT. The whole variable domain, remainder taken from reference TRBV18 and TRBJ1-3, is NAGVMQNPRHLVRRRGQEARLRCSPMKGHSHVYWYRQLPEEGLKFMVYLQKENIIDESGMPKERFSAEFPKEGPSILRIQQVVRGDSAAYFCASSPAGQGTGNTIYFGEGSWLTVV.

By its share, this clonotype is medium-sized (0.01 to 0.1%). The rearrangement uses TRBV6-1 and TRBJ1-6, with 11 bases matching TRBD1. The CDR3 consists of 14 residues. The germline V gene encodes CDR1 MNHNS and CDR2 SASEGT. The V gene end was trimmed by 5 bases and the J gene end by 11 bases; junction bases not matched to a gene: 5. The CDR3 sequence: CASSSDRGLTPLHF. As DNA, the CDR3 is TGTGCCAGCAGTTCGGACAGGGGGCTTACACCCCTCCACTTT.

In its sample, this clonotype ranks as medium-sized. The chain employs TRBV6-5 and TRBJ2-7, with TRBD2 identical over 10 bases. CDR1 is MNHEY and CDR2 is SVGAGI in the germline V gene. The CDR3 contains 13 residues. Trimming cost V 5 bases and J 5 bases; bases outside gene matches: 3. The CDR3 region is CASSPTSGNEQYF. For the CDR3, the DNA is TGTGCCAGCAGTCCAACTAGCGGGAACGAGCAGTACTTC.

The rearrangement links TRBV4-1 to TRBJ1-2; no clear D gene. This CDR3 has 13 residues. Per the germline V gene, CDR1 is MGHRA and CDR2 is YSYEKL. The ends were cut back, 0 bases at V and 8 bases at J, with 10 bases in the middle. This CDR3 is CASSQESLGGYTF. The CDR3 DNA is TGCGCCAGCAGCCAAGAGTCCTTAGGGGGCTACACCTTC.

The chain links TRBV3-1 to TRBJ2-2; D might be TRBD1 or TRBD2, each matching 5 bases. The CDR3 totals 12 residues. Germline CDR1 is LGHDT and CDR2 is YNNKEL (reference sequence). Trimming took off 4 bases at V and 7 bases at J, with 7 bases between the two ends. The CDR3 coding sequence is TGTGCCAGCAGCCGAGGGGACGGGGAGCTGTTTTTT. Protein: CASSRGDGELFF.

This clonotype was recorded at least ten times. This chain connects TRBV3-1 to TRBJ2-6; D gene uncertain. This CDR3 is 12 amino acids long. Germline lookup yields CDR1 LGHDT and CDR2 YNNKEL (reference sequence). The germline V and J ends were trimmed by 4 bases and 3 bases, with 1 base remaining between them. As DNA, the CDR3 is TGTGCCAGCAGCCGTGGGGCCAACGTCCTGACTTTC. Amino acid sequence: CASSRGANVLTF.

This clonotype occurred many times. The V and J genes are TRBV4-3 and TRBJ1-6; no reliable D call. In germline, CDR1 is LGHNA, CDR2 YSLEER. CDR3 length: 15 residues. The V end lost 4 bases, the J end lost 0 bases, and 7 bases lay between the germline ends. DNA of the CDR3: TGCGCCAGCAGCCCTGCGAGCTCCTATAATTCACCCCTCCACTTT. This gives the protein CASSPASSYNSPLHF.

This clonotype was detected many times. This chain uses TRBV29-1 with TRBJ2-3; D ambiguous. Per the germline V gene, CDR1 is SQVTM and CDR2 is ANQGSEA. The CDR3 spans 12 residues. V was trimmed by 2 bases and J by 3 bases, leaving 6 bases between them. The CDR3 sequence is CSVEKETDTQYF. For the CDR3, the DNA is TGCAGCGTTGAAAAGGAGACAGATACGCAGTATTTT.

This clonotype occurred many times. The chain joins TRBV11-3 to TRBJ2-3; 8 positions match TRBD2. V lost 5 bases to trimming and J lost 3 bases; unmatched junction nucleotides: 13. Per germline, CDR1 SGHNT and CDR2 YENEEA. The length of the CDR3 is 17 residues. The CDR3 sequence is CASSPQVGTGGTDTQYF. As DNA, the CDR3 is TGTGCCAGCAGCCCCCAGGTGGGGACGGGAGGGACAGATACGCAGTATTTT.

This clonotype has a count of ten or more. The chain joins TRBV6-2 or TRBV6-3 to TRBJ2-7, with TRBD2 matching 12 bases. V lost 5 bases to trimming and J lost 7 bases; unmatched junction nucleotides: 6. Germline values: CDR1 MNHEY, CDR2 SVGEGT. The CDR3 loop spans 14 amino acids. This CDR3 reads CASSRLAGVGEQYV. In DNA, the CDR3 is TGTGCCAGCAGTCGACTAGCGGGAGTGGGTGAGCAGTACGTC.

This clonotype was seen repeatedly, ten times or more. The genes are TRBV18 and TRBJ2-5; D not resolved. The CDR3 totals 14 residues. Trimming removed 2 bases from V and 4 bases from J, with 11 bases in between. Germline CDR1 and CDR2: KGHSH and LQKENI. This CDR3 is CASSPWGSGETQYF. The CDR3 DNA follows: TGTGCCAGCTCACCATGGGGATCGGGAGAGACCCAGTACTTC.

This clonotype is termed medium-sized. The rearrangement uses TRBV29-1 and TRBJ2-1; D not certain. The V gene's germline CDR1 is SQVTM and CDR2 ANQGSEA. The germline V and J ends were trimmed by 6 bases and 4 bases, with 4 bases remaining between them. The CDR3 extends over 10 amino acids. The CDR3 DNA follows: TGCAGCGTGGGTTACAATGAGCAGTTCTTC. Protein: CSVGYNEQFF.

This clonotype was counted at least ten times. CDR3 sequence (DNA): TGTGCCAGCAGCCAAGGCCGGTTCGACGAGCAGTACTTC. This translates into CASSQGRFDEQYF. The chain couples TRBV3-1 to TRBJ2-7; D is undetermined. The CDR3 is 13 residues long. The V and J ends lost 1 base and 5 bases respectively, with 9 bases between them. Germline CDR1 and CDR2: LGHDT and YNNKEL (reference sequence).

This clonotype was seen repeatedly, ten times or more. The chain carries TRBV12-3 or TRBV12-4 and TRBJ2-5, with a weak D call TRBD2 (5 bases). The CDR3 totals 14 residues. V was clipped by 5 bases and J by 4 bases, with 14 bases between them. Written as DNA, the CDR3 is TGTGCCAGCAGTCTGGCGGGCGGCCGAGAGACCCAGTACTTC. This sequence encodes CASSLAGGRETQYF.

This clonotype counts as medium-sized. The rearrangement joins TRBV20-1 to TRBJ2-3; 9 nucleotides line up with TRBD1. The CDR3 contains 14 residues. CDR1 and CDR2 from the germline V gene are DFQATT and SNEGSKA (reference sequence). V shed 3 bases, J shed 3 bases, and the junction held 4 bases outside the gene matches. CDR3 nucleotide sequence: TGCAGTGCTAGGGACAGGGGCCTGACAGATACGCAGTATTTT. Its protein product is CSARDRGLTDTQYF.

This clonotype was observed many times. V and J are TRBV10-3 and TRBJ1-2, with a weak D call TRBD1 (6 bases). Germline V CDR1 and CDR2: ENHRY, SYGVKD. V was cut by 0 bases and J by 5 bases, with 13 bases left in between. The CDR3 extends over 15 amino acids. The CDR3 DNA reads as TGTGCCATCAGTGAGTCCCCGGGGGCACCTTATGGCTACACCTTC. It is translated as CAISESPGAPYGYTF.

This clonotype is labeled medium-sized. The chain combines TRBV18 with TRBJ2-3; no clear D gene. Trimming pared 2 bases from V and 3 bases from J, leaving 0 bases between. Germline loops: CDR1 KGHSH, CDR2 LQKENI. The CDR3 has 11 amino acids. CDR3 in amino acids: CASSPTDTQYF. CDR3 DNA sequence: TGTGCCAGCTCACCAACAGATACGCAGTATTTT.

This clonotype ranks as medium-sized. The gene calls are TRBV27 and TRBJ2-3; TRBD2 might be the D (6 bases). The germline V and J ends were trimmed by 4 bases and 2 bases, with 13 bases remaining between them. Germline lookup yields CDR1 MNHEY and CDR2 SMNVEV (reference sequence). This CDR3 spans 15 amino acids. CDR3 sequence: CASSSVASATDTQYF. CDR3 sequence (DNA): TGTGCCAGCAGTTCGGTTGCTAGCGCCACAGATACGCAGTATTTT.

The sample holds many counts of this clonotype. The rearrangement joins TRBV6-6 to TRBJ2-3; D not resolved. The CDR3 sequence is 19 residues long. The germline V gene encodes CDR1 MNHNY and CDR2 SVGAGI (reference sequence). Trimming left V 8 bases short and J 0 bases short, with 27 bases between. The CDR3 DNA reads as TGTGCCAGCGCAATCTTTGGTAGAGGCGCCCGCACTAGCACAGATACGCAGTATTTT. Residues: CASAIFGRGARTSTDTQYF.

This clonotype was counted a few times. In DNA form, the CDR3 reads TGCAGTGCTAGAGTAGGTCAGACGAACACTGAAGCTTTCTTT. Translated, it gives CSARVGQTNTEAFF. The chain uses TRBV20-1 and TRBJ1-1, with D uncertain. Germline V CDR1 and CDR2: DFQATT, SNEGSKA (reference sequence). The length of the CDR3 is 14 residues. Trimming shortened V by 1 base and J by 1 base, and 10 bases separated the two germline ends.

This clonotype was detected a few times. CDR3 in DNA: TGTGCCAGCAGCTCTTGGGTCAATGAGCAGTTCTTC. This translates into CASSSWVNEQFF. The V call is TRBV11-3, the J call TRBJ2-1; the D is unclear. This CDR3 has 12 amino acids. Germline CDR1 SGHNT, CDR2 YENEEA. Deletions cut 4 bases from V and 6 bases from J, with 7 bases between.

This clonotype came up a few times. CDR3 loop: CASRKRDLQETQYF. The CDR3 nucleotides are TGTGCCAGCAGGAAAAGGGACTTACAAGAGACCCAGTACTTC. The chain carries TRBV12-3 or TRBV12-4 and TRBJ2-5, with D possibly TRBD2 on 6 matching bases. Trimming shortened V by 6 bases and J by 2 bases, and 13 bases separated the two germline ends. The CDR3 consists of 14 residues.

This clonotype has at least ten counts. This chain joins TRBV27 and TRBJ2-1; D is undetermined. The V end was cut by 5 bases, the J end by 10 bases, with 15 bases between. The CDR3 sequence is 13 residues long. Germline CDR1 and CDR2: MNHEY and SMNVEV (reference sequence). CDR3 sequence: CASSPRRSFEQFF. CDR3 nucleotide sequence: TGTGCCAGCAGTCCCCGGCGGAGCTTCGAGCAGTTCTTC.